This T cell receptor (beta chain) was sequenced during a study of shared clonotypes between healthy human individuals. Study summary: Plates per donor: three CD4 naive, three CD4 memory, two CD8 naive, one CD8 memory.

The authors distributed each subset's genomic DNA evenly over several immunoSEQ plates. Measured with immunoSEQ multiplex PCR; TCRdb has only the in-frame clones, and not every one. Of roughly 1,500,000 clones in the sample, about 98.5% were seen once. The ends lost 1 base at V and 4 bases at J; junction bases unmatched: 5. The CDR3 covers 15 residues. The germline V gene has CDR1 SGHRS and CDR2 YFSETQ. As regards this clone: Other DNA sequences in the same sample also yield this CDR3.

This chain connects TRBV5-1 to TRBJ2-1, with 7 bases that match TRBD2. The clonotype originates from a man between 25 and 39 years old in good health. The sequencing sample was made of naive CD4+ T cells sorted from blood. Subset indicated: CD45RA+ positively selected. DNA for the CDR3: TGCGCCAGCAGCTTGTCGGCGGGAGTGTACAATGAGCAGTTCTTC. The encoded protein is CASSLSAGVYNEQFF.